One TCR beta chain is described in this entry. The sample comes from a study of immune evolution from preneoplasia to lung adenocarcinoma. CDR3 length: 15 residues. CDR1 and CDR2 (germline): SEHNR, FQNEAQ (reference sequence). V trimming: 0 bases; J trimming: 9 bases; junction bases outside the gene matches: 6. Data came from immunoSEQ multiplex PCR; TCRdb stores just in-frame clones and leaves some out. The sample holds around 11,000 clones; more than 70% are singletons and the top ten take 1.5% to 2%. This TCR was recovered from a person aged 70 to 85 with lung adenocarcinoma. The chain links TRBV7-9 to TRBJ2-1; 9 positions agree with TRBD2. Sequencing was carried out using FFPE minimally invasive lung adenocarcinoma tissue. Here the CDR3 DNA reads TGTGCCAGCAGCTTAGCGTCTAGCGGGGTTGTTGAGCAGTTCTTC. It is translated as CASSLASSGVVEQFF.